This T cell receptor beta chain was sequenced in a study of T cell responses to AZD1222 COVID-19 vaccine. Study-level points and caveats: The breadth and depth of Spike-specific TCRs increased once two AZD1222 doses had been given. Close to half of spike-specific TCRs reportedly recognize unmutated variant regions. The number of AZD1222 recipients seropositive at baseline was only six.

Details on this clone: The antigen remains undetermined.

This table comes from immunoSEQ multiplex PCR, and its TCRdb copy is limited to in-frame clones, with some not included. Of 100,000 to 150,000 clones in the sample, about nine tenths were seen once. V lost 2 bases and J 5 bases, leaving 12 bases between the germline ends. Germline V lookup: CDR1 LGHDT, CDR2 YNNKEL (reference sequence). This CDR3 has 14 amino acids. The sequence was collected from an adult in good health. V gene TRBV3-1 (or the pseudogene TRBV3-2) combines with J gene TRBJ1-2; tentatively, D is TRBD1 (6 bases). Sequenced material: peripheral blood, taken on day 0 of AZD1222 vaccination. CDR3 protein: CASSQQRGRYGYTF. In DNA form, the CDR3 reads TGTGCCAGCAGCCAACAGCGGGGGCGATATGGCTACACCTTC.